This record concerns one TCR beta chain sequence. The table lists this clonotype with many counts. The target of this receptor is not known. Nothing much larger sits one base from this clone, and base qualities are not available. All donors were healthy Caucasians. Three pairs of female monozygotic twins, all aged about 18 to 30 years, were included in the twin cohort. Peripheral blood mononuclear cells were used as the source from which RNA for TCR libraries was isolated. The library was made by 5' RACE. Sequencing was carried out with an Illumina HiSeq 2000. A universal primer binding site was introduced by template switching, and a unique molecular identifier was present in the final cDNA, enabling accurate counting of TCR cDNA molecules. First-strand cDNA for TCR alpha and beta chains was synthesized from specific primers in the conserved constant-segment region. To control for contamination, every cDNA library was double barcoded, receiving both a SMART-Mk sample barcode and Illumina barcodes. Two successive PCR steps introduced TruSeq adapter sequences along with Illumina sample barcodes. Sequencing of the TCR alpha and beta cDNA libraries was done on the Illumina HiSeq platform using custom primers. For the original study's pipeline: MiGEC was used to process raw reads and extract unique molecular identifiers, and MiXCR was used to find CDR3 positions. Recombination models were inferred per individual with the repgenHMM and IGoR tools using an EM algorithm. Shared clonotype analysis was performed with the tcR package in R, normalizing sharing by the product of cloneset sizes. To study raw recombination without the effects of thymic and clonal selection, out-of-frame nonproductive sequences were analyzed. The public reads were run again by TCRdb, first through fastp at Q25 and then through MiXCR, and only productive beta chains were kept. Rows are unified per CDR3 protein, each entry keeping the most common DNA and genes. These V and J calls rely on TCRdb rather than the paper's analysis. In all, the sample holds some 560,000 distinct CDR3 sequences, and approximately 9.6% of those were seen once. The biggest ten clones account for roughly 3% of the sample.

The data stem from a study of identical twins listed by TCRdb under 2016. About the investigation overall: To test whether fetal clonotypes persist, this study deep-sequenced TCR alpha and beta repertoires from monozygotic twins, from unrelated adults of various ages, and from cord blood. Replicate twin experiments were performed at different times using different library preparation protocols to rule out contamination.

Paper-wide results and their limitations: Invariant T cells such as MAIT and iNKT could partly confound zero-insertion analyses, although diverse VJ usage argued against such confounding for most clonotypes. Out-of-frame TCR alpha sharing in monozygotic twins was systematically underestimated by recombination models, whereas sharing between unrelated individuals was in agreement with the recombination models. Abundant cord blood beta clonotypes had fewer insertions, young adult naive repertoires showed a similar but weaker trend, and memory repertoires showed no such trend. The excess sharing between twins in beta out-of-frame sequences was weaker because fewer shared sequences reduced the signal-to-noise ratio. Because the same donors could not be followed over many years, the conclusions relied on cross-sectional statistical analysis. Compared with coincidental sharing between unrelated individuals, an excess of low generation-probability sequences was observed among out-of-frame TCR alpha sequences shared between twins.

Trimming takes 0 bases off V and 5 bases off J; junction bases not matched to a gene: 12. The germline V gene (reference sequence) sets CDR1 to LGHDT and CDR2 to YNNKEL. Taken from cysteine to phenylalanine, the CDR3 has 18 residues. Here the CDR3 DNA is all that survives: 54 bases in frame from base 1. The data also belong to a second study, concerning yellow fever vaccine responses in identical twins. Taken from the second paper: The T cell response to vaccination in identical twins was reported by the authors to appear partly convergent and partly personalized. In identical twins, the study followed T cell clones that responded to the vaccine with precision.

The rearrangement combines TRBV3-1 with TRBJ2-7, with 11 central nucleotides matching TRBD2. Sequenced material: PBMCs. This receptor was obtained from a woman aged 18-29 years in good health. The sequence in DNA is TGTGCCAGCAGCCAAGATCTAAGGCTAGCGGGAGGTAGCGACGAGCAGTACTTC. The encoded protein is CASSQDLRLAGGSDEQYF.